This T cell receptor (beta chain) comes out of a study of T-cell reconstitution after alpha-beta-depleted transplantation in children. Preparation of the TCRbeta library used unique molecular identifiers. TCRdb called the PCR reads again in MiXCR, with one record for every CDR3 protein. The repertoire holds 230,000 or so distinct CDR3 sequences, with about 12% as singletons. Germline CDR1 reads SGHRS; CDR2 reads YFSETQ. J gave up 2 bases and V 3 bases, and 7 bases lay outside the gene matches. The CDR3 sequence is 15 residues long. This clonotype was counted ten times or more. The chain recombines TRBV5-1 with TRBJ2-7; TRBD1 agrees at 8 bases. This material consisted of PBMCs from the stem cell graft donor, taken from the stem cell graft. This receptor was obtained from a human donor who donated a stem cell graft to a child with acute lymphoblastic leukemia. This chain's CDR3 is CASSSTQGAAYEQYF. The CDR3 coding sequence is TGCGCCAGCAGCTCCACCCAGGGGGCCGCCTACGAGCAGTACTTC. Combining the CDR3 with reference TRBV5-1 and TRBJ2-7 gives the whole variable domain KAGVTQTPRYLIKTRGQQVTLSCSPISGHRSVSWYQQTPGQGLQFLFEYFSETQRNKGNFPGRFSGRQFSNSRSEMNVSTLELGDSALYLCASSSTQGAAYEQYFGPGTRLTVT.